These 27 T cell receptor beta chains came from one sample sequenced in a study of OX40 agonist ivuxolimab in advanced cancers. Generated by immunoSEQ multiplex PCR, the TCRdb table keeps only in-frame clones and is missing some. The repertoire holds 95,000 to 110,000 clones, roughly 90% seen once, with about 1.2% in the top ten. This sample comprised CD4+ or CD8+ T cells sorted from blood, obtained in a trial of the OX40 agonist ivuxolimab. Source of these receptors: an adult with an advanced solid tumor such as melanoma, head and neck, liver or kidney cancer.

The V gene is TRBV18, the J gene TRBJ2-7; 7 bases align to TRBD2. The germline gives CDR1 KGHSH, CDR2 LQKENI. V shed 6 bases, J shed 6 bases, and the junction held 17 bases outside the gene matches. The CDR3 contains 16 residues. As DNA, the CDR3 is TGTGCCAGCTCCCTCGGGGGAGGGCGATCGGGGCGCGAGCAGTACTTC. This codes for CASSLGGGRSGREQYF.

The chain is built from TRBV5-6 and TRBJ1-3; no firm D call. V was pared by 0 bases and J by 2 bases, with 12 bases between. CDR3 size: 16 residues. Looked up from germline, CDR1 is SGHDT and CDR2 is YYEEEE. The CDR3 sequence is CASSLDSRAPGNTIYF. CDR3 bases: TGTGCCAGCAGCTTGGACAGCCGAGCTCCTGGAAACACCATATATTTT.

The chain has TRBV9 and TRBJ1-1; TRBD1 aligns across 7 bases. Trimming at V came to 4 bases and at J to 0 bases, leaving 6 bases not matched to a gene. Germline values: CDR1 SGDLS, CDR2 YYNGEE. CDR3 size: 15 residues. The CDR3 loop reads CASSPRQGLNTEAFF. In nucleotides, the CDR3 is TGTGCCAGCAGCCCCCGACAGGGATTGAACACTGAAGCTTTCTTT. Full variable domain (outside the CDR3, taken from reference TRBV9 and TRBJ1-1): DSGVTQTPKHLITATGQRVTLRCSPRSGDLSVYWYQQSLDQGLQFLIQYYNGEERAKGNILERFSAQQFPDLHSELNLSSLELGDSALYFCASSPRQGLNTEAFFGQGTRLTVV.

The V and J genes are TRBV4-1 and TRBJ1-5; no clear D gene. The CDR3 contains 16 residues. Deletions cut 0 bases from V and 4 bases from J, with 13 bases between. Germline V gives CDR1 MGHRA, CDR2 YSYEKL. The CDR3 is CASSQENLGNNQPQHF. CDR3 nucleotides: TGCGCCAGCAGCCAAGAAAACCTTGGGAATAATCAGCCCCAGCATTTT.

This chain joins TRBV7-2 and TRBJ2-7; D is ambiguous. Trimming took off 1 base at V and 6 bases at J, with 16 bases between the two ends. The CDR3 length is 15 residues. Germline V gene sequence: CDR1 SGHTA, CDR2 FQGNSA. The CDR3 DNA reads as TGTGCCAGCAGCTTAGGGACCGGGTATATCGGCGAGCAGTACTTC. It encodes CASSLGTGYIGEQYF. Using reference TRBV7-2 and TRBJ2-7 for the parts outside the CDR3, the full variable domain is GAGVSQSPSNKVTEKGKDVELRCDPISGHTALYWYRQSLGQGLEFLIYFQGNSAPDKSGLPSDRFSAERTGGSVSTLTIQRTQQEDSAVYLCASSLGTGYIGEQYFGPGTRLTVT.

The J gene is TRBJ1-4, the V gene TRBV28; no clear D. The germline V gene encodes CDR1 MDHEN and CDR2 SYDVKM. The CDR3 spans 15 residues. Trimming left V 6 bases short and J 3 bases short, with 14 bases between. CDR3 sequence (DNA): TGTGCCAGCAGAGTTTACTCCCCTTCTAATGAAAAACTGTTTTTT. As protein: CASRVYSPSNEKLFF. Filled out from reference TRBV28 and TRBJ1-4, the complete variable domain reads DVKVTQSSRYLVKRTGEKVFLECVQDMDHENMFWYRQDPGLGLRLIYFSYDVKMKEKGDIPEGYSVSREKKERFSLILESASTNQTSMYLCASRVYSPSNEKLFFGSGTQLSVL.

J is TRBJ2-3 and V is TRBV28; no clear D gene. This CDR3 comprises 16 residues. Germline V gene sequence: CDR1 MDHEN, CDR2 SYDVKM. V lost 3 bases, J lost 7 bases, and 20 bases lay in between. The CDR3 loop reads CASSFRGLYGPHTQYF. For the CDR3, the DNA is TGTGCCAGCAGTTTTCGTGGCCTTTACGGGCCTCATACGCAGTATTTT.

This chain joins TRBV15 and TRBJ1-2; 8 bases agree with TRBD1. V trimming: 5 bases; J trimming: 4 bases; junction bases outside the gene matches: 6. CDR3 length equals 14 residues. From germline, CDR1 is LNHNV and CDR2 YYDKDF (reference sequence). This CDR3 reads CATSCGQGCYGYTF. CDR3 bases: TGTGCCACCAGCTGCGGACAGGGATGCTATGGCTACACCTTC.

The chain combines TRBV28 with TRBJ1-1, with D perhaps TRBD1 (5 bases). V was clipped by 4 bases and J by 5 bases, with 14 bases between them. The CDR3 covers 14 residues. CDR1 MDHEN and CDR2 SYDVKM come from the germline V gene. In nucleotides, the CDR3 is TGTGCCAGCAGTTCCGAAGGGCAGGGAACTGAAGCTTTCTTT. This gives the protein CASSSEGQGTEAFF.

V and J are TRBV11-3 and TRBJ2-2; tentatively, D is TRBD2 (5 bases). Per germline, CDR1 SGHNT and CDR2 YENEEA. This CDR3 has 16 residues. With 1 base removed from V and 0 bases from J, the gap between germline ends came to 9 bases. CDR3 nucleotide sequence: TGTGCCAGCAGCTTAGTCCGGGGTCCGAACACCGGGGAGCTGTTTTTT. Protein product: CASSLVRGPNTGELFF.

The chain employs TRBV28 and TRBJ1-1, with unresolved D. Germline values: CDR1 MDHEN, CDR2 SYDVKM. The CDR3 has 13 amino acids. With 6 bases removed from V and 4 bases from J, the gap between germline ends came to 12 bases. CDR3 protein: CASSFQQRTEAFF. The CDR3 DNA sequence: TGTGCCAGCAGCTTTCAACAGCGCACTGAAGCTTTCTTT.

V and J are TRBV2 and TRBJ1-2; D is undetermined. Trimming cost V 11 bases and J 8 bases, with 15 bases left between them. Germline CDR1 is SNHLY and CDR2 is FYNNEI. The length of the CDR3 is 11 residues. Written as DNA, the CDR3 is TGTGCCCGTACTCGGGGTTGGGGCTACACCTTC. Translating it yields CARTRGWGYTF.

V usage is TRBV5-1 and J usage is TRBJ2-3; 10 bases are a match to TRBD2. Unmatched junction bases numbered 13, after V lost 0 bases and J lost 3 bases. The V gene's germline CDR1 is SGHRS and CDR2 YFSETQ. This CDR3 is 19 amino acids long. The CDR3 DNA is TGCGCCAGCAGCTTGGATGTAGCGGGAGGTGTGCCTCCAACAGATACGCAGTATTTT. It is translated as CASSLDVAGGVPPTDTQYF.

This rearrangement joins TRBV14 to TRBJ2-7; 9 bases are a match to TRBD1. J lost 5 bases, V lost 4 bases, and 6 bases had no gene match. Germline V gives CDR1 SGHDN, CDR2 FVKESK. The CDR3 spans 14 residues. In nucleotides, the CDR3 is TGTGCCAGCAGCCTTGTCCGGGACAGGGACGAGCAGTACTTC. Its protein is CASSLVRDRDEQYF.

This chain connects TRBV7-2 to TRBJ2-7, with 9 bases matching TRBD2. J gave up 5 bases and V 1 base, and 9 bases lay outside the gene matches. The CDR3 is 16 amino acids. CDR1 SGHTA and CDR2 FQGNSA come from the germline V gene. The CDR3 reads CASSLVSTSGINEQYF. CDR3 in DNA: TGTGCCAGCAGCTTAGTGTCGACTAGCGGTATAAACGAGCAGTACTTC. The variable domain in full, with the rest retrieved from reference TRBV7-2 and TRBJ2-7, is GAGVSQSPSNKVTEKGKDVELRCDPISGHTALYWYRQSLGQGLEFLIYFQGNSAPDKSGLPSDRFSAERTGGSVSTLTIQRTQQEDSAVYLCASSLVSTSGINEQYFGPGTRLTVT.

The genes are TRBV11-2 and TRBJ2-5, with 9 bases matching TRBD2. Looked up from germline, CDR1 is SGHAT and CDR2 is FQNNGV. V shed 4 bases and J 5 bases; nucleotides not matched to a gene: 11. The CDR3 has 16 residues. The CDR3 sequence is CASSSGTGTSIETQYF. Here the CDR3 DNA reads TGTGCCAGCAGCTCGGGTACCGGGACTAGCATTGAGACCCAGTACTTC.

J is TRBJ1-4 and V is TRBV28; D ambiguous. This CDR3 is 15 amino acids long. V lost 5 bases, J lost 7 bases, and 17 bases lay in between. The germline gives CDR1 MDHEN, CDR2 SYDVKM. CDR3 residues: CASSPFARRGEKLFF. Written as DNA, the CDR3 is TGTGCCAGCAGTCCCTTTGCGAGGCGTGGTGAAAAACTGTTTTTT. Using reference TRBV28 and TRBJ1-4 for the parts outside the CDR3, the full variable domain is DVKVTQSSRYLVKRTGEKVFLECVQDMDHENMFWYRQDPGLGLRLIYFSYDVKMKEKGDIPEGYSVSREKKERFSLILESASTNQTSMYLCASSPFARRGEKLFFGSGTQLSVL.

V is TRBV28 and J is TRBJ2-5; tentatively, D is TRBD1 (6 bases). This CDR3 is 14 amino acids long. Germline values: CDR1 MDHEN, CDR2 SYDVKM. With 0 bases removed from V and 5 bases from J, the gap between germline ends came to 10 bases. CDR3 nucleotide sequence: TGTGCCAGCAGTTTATGGGGGGCTAGTGAGACCCAGTACTTC. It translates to CASSLWGASETQYF.

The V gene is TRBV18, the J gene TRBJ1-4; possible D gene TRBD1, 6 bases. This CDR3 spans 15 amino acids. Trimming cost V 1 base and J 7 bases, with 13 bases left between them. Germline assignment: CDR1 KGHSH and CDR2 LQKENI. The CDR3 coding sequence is TGTGCCAGCTCACCACTCCAGGACAGTGTTGAAAAACTGTTTTTT. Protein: CASSPLQDSVEKLFF.

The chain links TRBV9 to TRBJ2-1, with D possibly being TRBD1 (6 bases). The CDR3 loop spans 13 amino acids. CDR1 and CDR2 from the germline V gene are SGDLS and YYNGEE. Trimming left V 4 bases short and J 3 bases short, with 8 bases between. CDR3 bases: TGTGCCAGCAGCCCGGACAGCTACAATGAGCAGTTCTTC. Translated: CASSPDSYNEQFF.

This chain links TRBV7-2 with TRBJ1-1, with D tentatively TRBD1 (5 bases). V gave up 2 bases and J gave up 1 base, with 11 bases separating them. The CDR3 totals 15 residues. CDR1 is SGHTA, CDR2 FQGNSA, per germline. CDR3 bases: TGTGCCAGCAGCTTACAGGGACGGACGAACACTGAAGCTTTCTTT. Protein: CASSLQGRTNTEAFF.

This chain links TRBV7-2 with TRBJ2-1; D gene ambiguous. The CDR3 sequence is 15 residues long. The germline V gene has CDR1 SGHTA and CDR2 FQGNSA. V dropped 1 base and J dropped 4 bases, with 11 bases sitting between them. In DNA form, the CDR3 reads TGTGCCAGCAGCTTAGGCCAGCGCTCTTACAATGAGCAGTTCTTC. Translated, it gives CASSLGQRSYNEQFF.

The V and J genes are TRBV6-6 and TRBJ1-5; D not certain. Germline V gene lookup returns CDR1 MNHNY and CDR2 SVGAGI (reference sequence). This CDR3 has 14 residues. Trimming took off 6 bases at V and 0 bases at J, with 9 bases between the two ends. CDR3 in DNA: TGTGCCAGCAGGCAGACACTTAGCAATCAGCCCCAGCATTTT. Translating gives CASRQTLSNQPQHF.

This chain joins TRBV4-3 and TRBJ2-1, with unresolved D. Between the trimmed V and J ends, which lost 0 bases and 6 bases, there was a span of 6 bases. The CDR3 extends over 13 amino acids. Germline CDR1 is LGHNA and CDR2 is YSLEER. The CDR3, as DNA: TGCGCCAGCAGCCAAGAATTGGGCAATGAGCAGTTCTTC. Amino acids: CASSQELGNEQFF.

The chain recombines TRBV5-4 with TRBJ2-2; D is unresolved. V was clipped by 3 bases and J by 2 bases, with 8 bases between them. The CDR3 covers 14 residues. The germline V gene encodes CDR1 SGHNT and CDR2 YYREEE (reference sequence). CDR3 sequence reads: CASSSSVNTGELFF. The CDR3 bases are TGTGCCAGCAGCTCGAGTGTAAACACCGGGGAGCTGTTTTTT.

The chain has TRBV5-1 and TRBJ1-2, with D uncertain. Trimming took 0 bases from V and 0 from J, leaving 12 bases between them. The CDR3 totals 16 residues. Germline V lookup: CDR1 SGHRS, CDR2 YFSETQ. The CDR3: CASSLGGENANYGYTF. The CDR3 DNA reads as TGCGCCAGCAGCTTGGGCGGGGAGAACGCTAACTATGGCTACACCTTC.

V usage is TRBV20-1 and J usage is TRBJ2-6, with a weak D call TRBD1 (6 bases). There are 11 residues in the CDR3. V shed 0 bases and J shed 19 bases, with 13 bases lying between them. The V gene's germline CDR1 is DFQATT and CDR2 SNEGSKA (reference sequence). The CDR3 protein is CSARDRGITTF. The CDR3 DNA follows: TGCAGTGCTAGAGATAGGGGGATCACAACTTTC.